This TCR beta chain stems from a study of CD8 T cells in ankylosing spondylitis. TCRdb reanalysed the 5' RACE reads using MiXCR and keeps one entry per CDR3 protein. The sample yields around 480,000 distinct CDR3 sequences, roughly 15% seen once. Germline V gene data show CDR1 as LNHDA and CDR2 as SQIVND (reference sequence). With 6 bases clipped from V and 5 bases from J, the junction kept 5 bases outside the gene matches. This CDR3 is 14 amino acids long. General observations from the study: Certain motif variants had earlier appeared in reactive arthritis synovial fluid and blood. A TCR beta motif of several highly homologous variants appeared characteristic of ankylosing spondylitis blood. Matched ankylosing spondylitis synovial fluid reportedly showed significant enrichment of disease-linked clones.

Remarks on this clonotype: Its antigen is unidentified.

Sequencing input: blood, either unsorted or a sorted T cell fraction (not recorded which). The chain uses TRBV19 and TRBJ2-1; 9 bases fit TRBD2. This clonotype was obtained from a male donor with ankylosing spondylitis. This chain's CDR3 is CASRVGLANNEQFF. For the CDR3, the DNA is TGTGCCAGTAGGGTGGGACTAGCTAACAATGAGCAGTTCTTC.